The 32 T cell receptor beta chains in this list originate from one sample, sequenced in a study of cytomegalovirus exposure and HLA in healthy donors. The PCR used 60 Vbeta and 13 Jbeta primers. Sequencing used immunoSEQ multiplex PCR; TCRdb keeps in-frame clones, though not all of them. The data show tens of thousands of clones, around 80% seen once. Sequencing was done on a sample of PBMCs. These receptors came from a middle-aged man in good health and CMV-seronegative.

The rearrangement uses TRBV4-2 and TRBJ1-2; tentative D call: TRBD1 (6 bases). Germline assignment: CDR1 LGHNA and CDR2 YNFKEQ. The CDR3 spans 13 residues. V was cut by 2 bases and J by 7 bases, with 11 bases left in between. CDR3: CASSQRGGGGYTF. The CDR3 DNA reads TGTGCCAGCAGCCAAAGGGGGGGAGGTGGCTACACCTTC.

This clone was counted between two and nine times. The genes are TRBV6-6 and TRBJ2-1; the match to TRBD1 covers 7 bases. Trimming took 5 bases from V and 9 from J; bases not matched to a gene: 10. The CDR3 is made up of 14 amino acids. Germline V lookup: CDR1 MNHNY, CDR2 SVGAGI (reference sequence). As DNA, the CDR3 is TGTGCCAGCAGTGACAAGACAGGGTCCGGTGAGCAGTTCTTC. It is translated as CASSDKTGSGEQFF.

This sequence joins TRBV6-6 and TRBJ1-1, with a tentative D call TRBD1 (5 bases). V was trimmed by 0 bases and J by 5 bases, leaving 13 bases between them. Per the germline V gene, CDR1 is MNHNY and CDR2 is SVGAGI (reference sequence). The CDR3 runs to 15 residues. CDR3: CASSYSEGPRTEAFF. CDR3 nucleotide sequence: TGTGCCAGCAGTTACTCGGAGGGGCCAAGGACTGAAGCTTTCTTT.

The chain carries TRBV2 and TRBJ2-1; 12 bases are shared with TRBD2. Germline CDR1 and CDR2: SNHLY and FYNNEI. CDR3 length equals 15 residues. Unmatched junction bases numbered 10, after V lost 7 bases and J lost 9 bases. CDR3 nucleotide sequence: TGTGCCAGCACCCTTTCTAGCGGGAGGGGTTTTGAGCAGTTCTTC. It codes for CASTLSSGRGFEQFF. Filled out from reference TRBV2 and TRBJ2-1, the complete variable domain reads EPEVTQTPSHQVTQMGQEVILRCVPISNHLYFYWYRQILGQKVEFLVSFYNNEISEKSEIFDDQFSVERPDGSNFTLKIRSTKLEDSAMYFCASTLSSGRGFEQFFGPGTRLTVL.

The CDR3 sequence: CAWSPGTNTDTQYF. CDR3 sequence (DNA): TGTGCCTGGAGTCCAGGGACAAACACAGATACGCAGTATTTT. V is TRBV30 and J is TRBJ2-3; maybe TRBD1 (6 bases). This CDR3 spans 14 amino acids. V was cut by 2 bases and J by 2 bases, with 11 bases left in between. Per the germline V gene, CDR1 is GTSNPN and CDR2 is SVGIG (reference sequence).

V and J are TRBV9 and TRBJ2-7, with 9 bases that match TRBD1. There are 16 residues in the CDR3. Looked up from germline, CDR1 is SGDLS and CDR2 is YYNGEE. The J segment lost 6 bases and the V segment lost 4 bases, leaving 14 bases of the junction unmatched. CDR3 in DNA: TGTGCCAGCAGCCCACTAAGTAGTACAGGGGGCCGCGAGCAGTACTTC. Its translation is CASSPLSSTGGREQYF.

The genes are TRBV12-2 and TRBJ2-4; the table's D call, TRBD1, was not checked against the DNA. TRBV12-2 is recorded as a pseudogene. CDR3 size: 15 residues. CDR3 in amino acids: CASRLWFGQGYIQYF. The CDR3 DNA sequence: TGTGCAAGTCGCTTATGGTTTGGTCAGGGTTACATTCAGTACTTC.

V is TRBV9 and J is TRBJ1-2; D is unclear. Germline V gene sequence: CDR1 SGDLS, CDR2 YYNGEE. The CDR3 covers 14 residues. Trimming stripped 4 bases from V and 1 base from J, with 11 bases between. CDR3 nucleotides: TGTGCCAGCAGCAATTCCAGGAATAACTATGGCTACACCTTC. Amino acids: CASSNSRNNYGYTF.

The V call is TRBV30, the J call TRBJ1-5; a weak D match, TRBD1 (5 bases). This CDR3 region has 14 residues. Between the trimmed V and J ends, which lost 0 bases and 4 bases, there was a span of 10 bases. Germline values: CDR1 GTSNPN, CDR2 SVGIG (reference sequence). This CDR3 reads CAWSVREGNQPQHF. The CDR3 DNA is TGTGCCTGGAGTGTACGGGAGGGGAATCAGCCCCAGCATTTT.

This chain uses TRBV4-2 with TRBJ1-1; 8 bases align to TRBD1. Per germline, CDR1 LGHNA and CDR2 YNFKEQ. The CDR3 covers 16 residues. V lost 4 bases, J lost 3 bases, and 10 bases stayed unmatched. The CDR3 sequence is CASSLRTGRRDTEAFF. DNA for the CDR3: TGTGCCAGCAGCCTAAGGACAGGGCGTCGAGACACTGAAGCTTTCTTT.

The rearrangement joins TRBV10-3 to TRBJ2-2, with D perhaps matching TRBD1 (5 bases). This CDR3 region has 16 residues. Between the trimmed V and J ends, which lost 4 bases and 0 bases, there was a span of 12 bases. Germline lookup yields CDR1 ENHRY and CDR2 SYGVKD. The CDR3 protein is CAISGARQTNTGELFF. In nucleotides, the CDR3 is TGTGCCATCAGTGGAGCCCGACAGACGAACACCGGGGAGCTGTTTTTT.

The chain recombines TRBV18 with TRBJ2-2; possibly TRBD2 for D (6 bases). Germline CDR1 reads KGHSH; CDR2 reads LQKENI. This CDR3 spans 12 amino acids. V was clipped by 4 bases and J by 7 bases, with 7 bases between them. CDR3 in DNA: TGTGCCAGCTCACAGGGAGGCGGGGAGCTGTTTTTT. It translates to CASSQGGGELFF.

This chain links TRBV11-3 with TRBJ2-3; 8 bases match TRBD2. Per the germline V gene, CDR1 is SGHNT and CDR2 is YENEEA. CDR3 length: 16 residues. The V gene end was trimmed by 4 bases and the J gene end by 2 bases; junction bases not matched to a gene: 8. CDR3 region: CASSSSERGNTDTQYF. CDR3 sequence (DNA): TGTGCCAGCAGCTCCTCCGAGCGGGGGAACACAGATACGCAGTATTTT.

CDR3 protein: CASSSQTAGHGTQYF. Here the CDR3 DNA reads TGTGCCAGCAGTTCCCAGACGGCGGGTCATGGTACGCAGTATTTT. The chain combines TRBV27 with TRBJ2-3, with TRBD2 as a possible D gene (5 bases). The V end lost 4 bases, the J end lost 8 bases, and 19 bases lay between the germline ends. The CDR3 runs 15 residues. Germline assignment: CDR1 MNHEY and CDR2 SMNVEV (reference sequence).

V and J are TRBV30 and TRBJ2-3; 15 bases are a match to TRBD2. V dropped 4 bases and J dropped 2; count of bases not matched to a gene: 4. The CDR3 length is 16 residues. CDR1 is GTSNPN and CDR2 is SVGIG in the germline V gene (reference sequence). Here the CDR3 reads CAWKGLAGGFTDTQYF. For the CDR3, the DNA is TGTGCCTGGAAAGGACTAGCGGGAGGGTTCACAGATACGCAGTATTTT.

The CDR3 loop reads CASSSGQGGLLEKLFF. CDR3 bases: TGTGCCAGCAGTTCGGGACAGGGGGGCCTCCTCGAAAAACTGTTTTTT. The chain employs TRBV28 and TRBJ1-4; 11 bases are a match to TRBD1. CDR1 is MDHEN, CDR2 SYDVKM, per germline. This CDR3 is 16 amino acids long. Trimming at V came to 4 bases and at J to 8 bases, leaving 9 bases not matched to a gene.

The chain employs TRBV7-6 and TRBJ2-7, with TRBD2 matching 11 bases. The junction had 8 bases not matched to a gene; V was cut back by 0 bases and J by 4 bases. Germline loops: CDR1 SGHVS, CDR2 FNYEAQ. The CDR3 has 17 residues. The CDR3 sequence is CASSLAIGLAGGYEQYF. Written as DNA, the CDR3 is TGTGCCAGCAGCTTAGCGATCGGCCTAGCGGGGGGTTACGAGCAGTACTTC.

The rearrangement links TRBV7-6 to TRBJ2-5, with D possibly matching TRBD1 (5 bases). V shed 0 bases and J shed 4 bases, with 12 bases lying between them. CDR3 length: 15 residues. Germline CDR1 is SGHVS and CDR2 is FNYEAQ. CDR3 loop: CASSLAVRALETQYF. The CDR3 region has the DNA TGTGCCAGCAGCTTAGCCGTCAGGGCACTAGAGACCCAGTACTTC.

This clone has only a few counts. The DNA for the CDR3 is TGTGCCAGCATCCTTTCGGGACAGGGGGAAGCTTTCTTT. Protein product: CASILSGQGEAFF. The chain couples TRBV6-1 to TRBJ1-1, with 10 bases aligning to TRBD1. Trimming at V came to 7 bases and at J to 8 bases, leaving 7 bases not matched to a gene. Germline-derived CDR1 and CDR2 are MNHNS and SASEGT. The CDR3 has 13 amino acids.

V usage is TRBV6-5 and J usage is TRBJ1-2, with 10 bases matching TRBD1. With V trimmed by 5 bases and J by 4 bases, 7 bases remained unmatched. There are 15 residues in the CDR3. Germline V lookup: CDR1 MNHEY, CDR2 SVGAGI. The CDR3: CASSPTGGRPYGYTF. CDR3 in DNA: TGTGCCAGCAGTCCGACAGGGGGCCGCCCCTATGGCTACACCTTC.

J is TRBJ1-1 and V is TRBV7-6; 9 bases map to TRBD1. Germline V gives CDR1 SGHVS, CDR2 FNYEAQ. The V gene end was trimmed by 7 bases and the J gene end by 4 bases; junction bases not matched to a gene: 10. The CDR3 has 15 amino acids. The CDR3 DNA follows: TGTGCCAGCACCGTTACAGGGGGCGCTGGCACTGAAGCTTTCTTT. This translates into CASTVTGGAGTEAFF.

V usage is TRBV5-4 and J usage is TRBJ1-1; TRBD1 might be the D (6 bases). The V gene lost 4 bases and the J gene lost 1 base, with 17 bases spanning the gap. The V gene's germline CDR1 is SGHNT and CDR2 YYREEE (reference sequence). The CDR3 runs 16 residues. This CDR3 reads CASSTTIATGNTEAFF. CDR3 coding DNA: TGTGCCAGCAGCACCACTATTGCGACAGGGAACACTGAAGCTTTCTTT.

In its sample, this clone was seen a few times. This chain connects TRBV7-3 to TRBJ1-1; D might be TRBD1 (6 bases). CDR3 length: 14 residues. V was trimmed by 4 bases and J by 5 bases, leaving 14 bases between them. The germline V gene encodes CDR1 SGHTA and CDR2 FQGTGA. This chain's CDR3 is CASSSYTGYTEAFF. The CDR3 DNA follows: TGTGCCAGCAGCTCCTACACAGGGTATACTGAAGCTTTCTTT. The variable domain in full, completed from reference TRBV7-3 and TRBJ1-1, reads GAGVSQTPSNKVTEKGKYVELRCDPISGHTALYWYRQSLGQGPEFLIYFQGTGAADDSGLPNDRFFAVRPEGSVSTLKIQRTERGDSAVYLCASSSYTGYTEAFFGQGTRLTVV.

The chain employs TRBV29-1 and TRBJ2-3; 7 bases agree with TRBD1. This CDR3 has 14 amino acids. With V trimmed by 7 bases and J by 6 bases, 13 bases remained unmatched. Germline-derived CDR1 and CDR2 are SQVTM and ANQGSEA. The CDR3 nucleotides are TGCAGCGCCGACCGGGACAGCCTACCGGATACGCAGTATTTT. The encoded protein is CSADRDSLPDTQYF.

The V call is TRBV28, the J call TRBJ1-5, with 8 bases that match TRBD1. Germline V gene sequence: CDR1 MDHEN, CDR2 SYDVKM. CDR3 length: 19 amino acids. Losses at the gene ends were 1 base for V and 2 bases for J; bases not matched to a gene: 13. CDR3 bases: TGTGCCAGCAGTTTATACGACAGGGGCGGTTGGGTCCGCAATCAGCCCCAGCATTTT. This translates into CASSLYDRGGWVRNQPQHF.

The chain joins TRBV6-5 to TRBJ2-2; a weak D match, TRBD1 (5 bases). Germline V CDR1 and CDR2: MNHEY, SVGAGI. This CDR3 comprises 15 residues. Trimming took 7 bases from V and 0 from J, leaving 12 bases between them. DNA of the CDR3: TGTGCCAGCATATCGCGGACAACGAACACCGGGGAGCTGTTTTTT. It is translated as CASISRTTNTGELFF.

The chain uses TRBV5-6 and TRBJ1-2; possible D gene TRBD1, 6 bases. The V end lost 5 bases, the J end lost 4 bases, and 18 bases lay between the germline ends. This CDR3 is 15 amino acids long. Germline assignment: CDR1 SGHDT and CDR2 YYEEEE. CDR3 sequence (DNA): TGTGCCAGCAGTTCTGGACAGAATCTAGCCTATGGCTACACCTTC. Protein sequence: CASSSGQNLAYGYTF.

The chain combines TRBV27 with TRBJ1-2; a possible D gene is TRBD1 (6 bases). The ends were cut back, 7 bases at V and 3 bases at J, with 12 bases in the middle. CDR1 MNHEY and CDR2 SMNVEV come from the germline V gene (reference sequence). The CDR3 runs 13 residues. Here the CDR3 reads CASKRQDHYGYTF. Here the CDR3 DNA reads TGTGCCAGCAAGCGACAGGACCACTATGGCTACACCTTC.

The V call is TRBV10-1, the J call TRBJ2-5; 15 bases align to TRBD2. The germline gives CDR1 WNHNN, CDR2 SYGVQD (reference sequence). The CDR3 is made up of 15 amino acids. After removal of 6 bases from V and 3 bases from J, the junction contained 2 bases not matched to a gene. CDR3 sequence (DNA): TGCGCCAGCAGCCGGACTAGCGGGGGGGAAGAGACCCAGTACTTC. This sequence encodes CASSRTSGGEETQYF.

The rearrangement uses TRBV21-1 and TRBJ1-5; the table gives TRBD1 as D, unverified against the DNA. TRBV21-1 is labeled a pseudogene. The CDR3 runs 20 residues. CDR3 sequence: CASSKSRGQGTIFSNQPQHF. The CDR3 nucleotides read TGTGCCAGCAGCAAATCTAGGGGTCAGGGGACGATTTTTAGCAATCAGCCCCAGCATTTT.

This sequence joins TRBV28 and TRBJ1-1, with 8 bases identical to TRBD1. V lost 7 bases, J lost 5 bases, and 9 bases stayed unmatched. CDR1 is MDHEN, CDR2 SYDVKM, per germline. This CDR3 spans 14 amino acids. Here the CDR3 reads CASMPGGDMTEAFF. The CDR3 DNA reads TGTGCCAGCATGCCAGGGGGCGATATGACTGAAGCTTTCTTT.

V usage is TRBV7-9 and J usage is TRBJ1-1; 8 bases agree with TRBD1. The germline gives CDR1 SEHNR, CDR2 FQNEAQ (reference sequence). The CDR3 is 16 amino acids. V lost 1 base and J lost 3; bases outside the gene matches: 7. The CDR3 DNA sequence: TGTGCCAGCAGCTTAGACTACGACAGGGGCGACACTGAAGCTTTCTTT. It translates to CASSLDYDRGDTEAFF.